The source of this T cell receptor beta chain is a study of tumor-infiltrating lymphocytes in primary liver carcinoma. Study context: Staging of the tumors gave T1-T3 N0M0, with widths of roughly 4 to 10 cm.

cDNA specific to TCR beta was made from around 530 ng of total RNA, with a constant-region primer employed for priming. Each TCR beta library was derived from three nested multiplex PCR rounds that employed slightly modified ARM-PCR. Primers for the first two PCR rounds were TRBV1-TRBV30 forward primers and a C-beta reverse primer (roughly 10 cycles per round). TCRdb fed the multiplex PCR reads into MiXCR, producing one record per CDR3 protein. The sample has just over 30,000 distinct CDR3 sequences, roughly 77% seen once. Study-level points and caveats: Overlap between tumor regions exceeded overlap of tumor with adjacent tissue or blood.

V shed 2 bases and J shed 5 bases, with 12 bases lying between them. Germline V gene sequence: CDR1 SGHAT, CDR2 FQNNGV. The CDR3 totals 14 residues. This clonotype was counted many times. The antigen is not known. The tissue used was unsorted bulk material of about 19-34 mg. RNA and DNA were co-extracted from it with the AllPrep DNA/RNA mini kit. There were five separate regions sampled from each tumor. The chain joins TRBV11-2 to TRBJ1-2, with unresolved D. Sequenced input: liver tumor tissue from sampling region 3. The subset was: tumor region T3, left-lateral pole. The clonotype originates from a woman in her 30s with primary liver carcinoma and hepatitis B virus infection. The CDR3, as DNA: TGTGCCAGCAGCTTAAGTTTAACAGCGTATGGCTACACCTTC. Its protein is CASSLSLTAYGYTF. Looking up the rest from reference TRBV11-2 and TRBJ1-2 gives the full variable domain: EAGVAQSPRYKIIEKRQSVAFWCNPISGHATLYWYQQILGQGPKLLIQFQNNGVVDDSQLPKDRFSAERLKGVDSTLKIQPAKLEDSAVYLCASSLSLTAYGYTFGSGTRLTVV.